This T cell receptor (beta chain) was sequenced during a study of vaccination and CD4 T cells after COVID-19. As to this clonotype: What it binds is not known.

Sample treatment: approximately nine-day PBMC culture with coronavirus spike peptide pools or control peptides (ViraFEST assay). Germline assignment: CDR1 LNHDA and CDR2 SQIVND (reference sequence). The CDR3 sequence is 14 residues long. V dropped 3 bases and J dropped 3 bases, with 9 bases sitting between them. Sequencing of DNA taken from cultured CD4+ T cells relied on the Oncomine TCR Beta short-read assay. TCRdb fed the PCR reads into MiXCR, producing one record per CDR3 protein. There are around 15,000 distinct CDR3 sequences in the sample; roughly 60% occur only once, and approximately 4.7% lies in the top ten.

The rearrangement uses TRBV19 and TRBJ2-1, with D perhaps matching TRBD1 (5 bases). The specimen comprised CD4+ T cells from blood, cultured in vitro, sampled after SARS-CoV-2 vaccination. This TCR was recovered from a human donor who had recovered from COVID-19. The DNA of the CDR3 is TGTGCCAGTAGTATCGACAGCGACTACAATGAGCAGTTCTTC. It is translated as CASSIDSDYNEQFF.